One and the same sample provided the 21 T cell receptor beta chains below, sequenced in a study of T cells after yellow fever vaccination (dated by TCRdb to about 2019). The treatment or condition label here, explained by the study, means: live attenuated yellow fever vaccine strain. The library came from 5' RACE. Reads for this sample came from an Illumina NovaSeq 6000. TCRdb trimmed the raw reads at Q25, called clones with MiXCR and kept productive beta chains. Rows are unified per CDR3 protein, each entry keeping the most common DNA and genes. The sample profile shows about 220,000 distinct CDR3 sequences; 2.5% to 3.5% of them were found once. The ten biggest clones cover roughly 3.2% of the sample. This material consisted of CD4+ T cells sorted from PBMCs, taken 10 days after the yellow fever booster vaccination. Source of these receptors: a young man who received the YFV17D yellow fever vaccine.

This chain uses TRBV10-2 with TRBJ1-5; D is undetermined. From germline, CDR1 is WSHSY and CDR2 SAAADI. Trimming shortened V by 2 bases and J by 7 bases, and 12 bases separated the two germline ends. The CDR3 runs 14 residues. CDR3: CASSEIGHGQPQHF. CDR3 sequence (DNA): TGCGCCAGCAGTGAGATCGGGCATGGGCAGCCCCAGCATTTT.

This clonotype was counted at least ten times. The CDR3 region is CASSLAFRVRQFF. CDR3 DNA sequence: TGTGCCAGCAGCTTAGCGTTCAGGGTAAGGCAGTTCTTC. This chain links TRBV7-8 with TRBJ2-1; weak D call: TRBD1 (5 bases). Trimming cost V 0 bases and J 12 bases, with 12 bases left between them. The CDR3 is 13 residues long. Germline CDR1 SGHVS, CDR2 FQNEAQ.

This clonotype occurred many times. V is TRBV7-2 and J is TRBJ2-3; D gene uncertain. V was shortened by 3 bases and J by 3 bases, with 4 bases between the two germline ends. Germline CDR1 SGHTA, CDR2 FQGNSA. The CDR3 is made up of 12 amino acids. The CDR3 region has the DNA TGTGCCAGCAGCTTGAAGACAGATACGCAGTATTTT. Protein: CASSLKTDTQYF.

Ten or more counts support this clonotype. J is TRBJ1-1 and V is TRBV7-2; D remains unclear. The V gene's germline CDR1 is SGHTA and CDR2 FQGNSA. CDR3 length equals 13 residues. V was clipped by 5 bases and J by 3 bases, with 10 bases between them. The CDR3 DNA sequence: TGTGCCAGCAGCCTCCTCCGGGACACTGAAGCTTTCTTT. This translates into CASSLLRDTEAFF. The full variable domain, rest sourced from reference TRBV7-2 and TRBJ1-1, is GAGVSQSPSNKVTEKGKDVELRCDPISGHTALYWYRQSLGQGLEFLIYFQGNSAPDKSGLPSDRFSAERTGGSVSTLTIQRTQQEDSAVYLCASSLLRDTEAFFGQGTRLTVV.

This chain joins TRBV5-1 and TRBJ1-1, with D unresolved. Deletions cut 0 bases from V and 8 bases from J, with 11 bases between. Germline assignment: CDR1 SGHRS and CDR2 YFSETQ. The CDR3 extends over 13 amino acids. In nucleotides, the CDR3 is TGCGCCAGCAGCTTGGTTTCCGGCGCCGAAGCTTTCTTT. Translating it yields CASSLVSGAEAFF.

This clonotype was observed a few times. The CDR3 sequence is CASRHVHSRGEAFF. The CDR3 DNA is TGTGCCAGCAGACATGTACACTCAAGAGGTGAAGCTTTCTTT. The rearrangement joins TRBV11-2 to TRBJ1-1; D gene ambiguous. This CDR3 region has 14 residues. V dropped 6 bases and J dropped 7 bases, with 18 bases sitting between them. CDR1 is SGHAT, CDR2 FQNNGV, per germline.

This clonotype has at least ten counts. The chain uses TRBV6-5 and TRBJ1-3; D is ambiguous. Between the trimmed V and J ends, which lost 8 bases and 8 bases, there was a span of 16 bases. The CDR3 consists of 13 residues. The germline gives CDR1 MNHEY, CDR2 SVGAGI. The CDR3 loop reads CASSSEGRDTIYF. The DNA for the CDR3 is TGTGCCAGCTCATCCGAAGGTCGGGACACCATATATTTT.

This clonotype appeared many times. The CDR3 region is CASSYSGGGGYGYTF. The CDR3 nucleotides read TGTGCCAGCAGTTACTCGGGAGGCGGAGGGTATGGCTACACCTTC. The J gene is TRBJ1-2, the V gene TRBV6-5; D gene unclear. The CDR3 extends over 15 amino acids. Germline V lookup: CDR1 MNHEY, CDR2 SVGAGI. V lost 0 bases and J lost 5, with 13 bases in between.

This clonotype showed up many times. The chain joins TRBV5-6 to TRBJ2-4; D gene unclear. The CDR3 runs to 13 residues. Germline V gene lookup returns CDR1 SGHDT and CDR2 YYEEEE. Between the trimmed V and J ends, which lost 2 bases and 7 bases, there was a span of 10 bases. The CDR3 DNA sequence: TGTGCCAGCAGCTTTAGGGCCCTCAACATTCAGTACTTC. Amino acid sequence: CASSFRALNIQYF.

This clonotype was seen at least ten times. This chain uses TRBV21-1 with TRBJ2-7; the D call in the table, TRBD1, was not verified against the DNA. TRBV21-1 is deemed a pseudogene. This CDR3 contains 17 residues. The CDR3, as DNA: TGTGCCACCATACGGGGACAGGCGGCCCTTTACTCCTACGAGCAGTACGTC. Translating gives CATIRGQAALYSYEQYV.

This clonotype was observed at least ten times. V is TRBV12-3 or TRBV12-4 and J is TRBJ1-6, with unresolved D. The CDR3 is 15 amino acids. Between the trimmed V and J ends, which lost 5 bases and 8 bases, there was a span of 16 bases. DNA of the CDR3: TGTGCCAGCAGTCGAAGGCGAAGAGTTGATTCACCCCTCCACTTT. This encodes CASSRRRRVDSPLHF.

This clonotype occurred many times. CDR3: CASSFQGAAGELFF. The CDR3 DNA follows: TGTGCCAGCAGTTTCCAGGGGGCGGCCGGGGAGCTGTTTTTT. The J gene is TRBJ2-2, the V gene TRBV12-3 or TRBV12-4; 8 nucleotides match TRBD1. V gave up 3 bases and J gave up 6 bases; unmatched junction bases: 3. There are 14 residues in the CDR3.

This rearrangement joins TRBV6-2 or TRBV6-3 to TRBJ1-2, with TRBD1 matching over 10 bases. The CDR3 is made up of 16 amino acids. Germline CDR1 is MNHEY and CDR2 is SVGEGT. The V and J ends lost 6 bases and 4 bases, in that order; junction bases with no gene match: 11. The CDR3 loop is CASSWVKTGGTYGYTF. The DNA for the CDR3 is TGTGCCAGCAGCTGGGTGAAGACAGGGGGCACCTATGGCTACACCTTC.

At least ten counts were recorded for this clonotype. V is TRBV15 and J is TRBJ2-7; either TRBD1 or TRBD2 may fit D (5 bases each). Deletions cut 0 bases from V and 1 base from J, with 10 bases between. This CDR3 is 15 amino acids long. Germline CDR1 LNHNV, CDR2 YYDKDF (reference sequence). CDR3 sequence (DNA): TGTGCCACCAGCAGAGATCCAGAGGGGTCCTACGAGCAGTACTTC. Translated, it gives CATSRDPEGSYEQYF. Together with reference TRBV15 and TRBJ2-7, the CDR3 gives the full variable domain: DAMVIQNPRYQVTQFGKPVTLSCSQTLNHNVMYWYQQKSSQAPKLLFHYYDKDFNNEADTPDNFQSRRPNTSFCFLDIRSPGLGDTAMYLCATSRDPEGSYEQYFGPGTRLTVT.

In this sample, this clonotype turned up a few times. V is TRBV3-1 and J is TRBJ1-5; D possibly corresponds to TRBD1 (6 bases). CDR1 LGHDT and CDR2 YNNKEL come from the germline V gene (reference sequence). This CDR3 has 15 residues. The V and J ends lost 4 bases and 0 bases respectively, with 10 bases between them. CDR3 sequence (DNA): TGTGCCAGCAGCCCGACAGGCAATAGCAATCAGCCCCAGCATTTT. This encodes CASSPTGNSNQPQHF. The full variable domain, with the rest looked up from reference TRBV3-1 and TRBJ1-5, is DTAVSQTPKYLVTQMGNDKSIKCEQNLGHDTMYWYKQDSKKFLKIMFSYNNKELIINETVPNRFSPKSPDKAHLNLHINSLELGDSAVYFCASSPTGNSNQPQHFGDGTRLSIL.

This clonotype was detected many times. The chain recombines TRBV12-3 or TRBV12-4 with TRBJ2-7; 7 nucleotides line up with TRBD1. V gave up 3 bases and J gave up 7 bases; unmatched junction bases: 3. The CDR3 length is 12 residues. CDR3 sequence (DNA): TGTGCCAGCAGTTTCAAGGGGGCGGAGCAGTACTTC. Translated: CASSFKGAEQYF.

The chain carries TRBV7-6 and TRBJ1-3, with D perhaps TRBD1 (5 bases). Germline CDR1 is SGHVS and CDR2 is FNYEAQ. This CDR3 has 18 residues. V was trimmed by 1 base and J by 1 base, leaving 17 bases between them. The CDR3 DNA reads as TGTGCCAGCAGCTTAGAGCCGTGGCGGGGCAAGTCTGGAAACACCATATATTTT. This translates into CASSLEPWRGKSGNTIYF.

The gene calls are TRBV7-2 and TRBJ2-5; 9 bases map to TRBD1. The CDR3 sequence is 16 residues long. Germline loops: CDR1 SGHTA, CDR2 FQGNSA. V dropped 5 bases and J dropped 4; count of bases not matched to a gene: 11. The CDR3 DNA sequence: TGTGCCAGCAGCCGGGTACAGGGGGCGCAGGGAGAGACCCAGTACTTC. Translation: CASSRVQGAQGETQYF. Drawing the rest from reference TRBV7-2 and TRBJ2-5, the complete variable domain is GAGVSQSPSNKVTEKGKDVELRCDPISGHTALYWYRQSLGQGLEFLIYFQGNSAPDKSGLPSDRFSAERTGGSVSTLTIQRTQQEDSAVYLCASSRVQGAQGETQYFGPGTRLLVL.

In its sample, this clonotype was seen a few times. The chain employs TRBV12-3 or TRBV12-4 and TRBJ2-5, with a tentative D call TRBD2 (6 bases). V was trimmed by 4 bases and J by 3 bases, leaving 6 bases between them. The CDR3 contains 12 residues. The CDR3 here is CASSWGEETQYF. The CDR3 DNA sequence: TGTGCCAGCAGTTGGGGGGAAGAGACCCAGTACTTC.

The table lists this clonotype with a few counts. V and J are TRBV5-4 and TRBJ2-3; maybe TRBD2 (6 bases). Deletions cut 0 bases from V and 6 bases from J, with 14 bases between. The CDR3 has 15 residues. Germline CDR1 is SGHNT and CDR2 is YYREEE (reference sequence). CDR3 nucleotides: TGTGCCAGCAGCTTGGCAACTAGCATGGGCGATACGCAGTATTTT. Its translation is CASSLATSMGDTQYF.

This clonotype was observed at least ten times. This sequence joins TRBV7-8 and TRBJ1-1; no clear D gene. Germline CDR1 SGHVS, CDR2 FQNEAQ. Trimming took 1 base from V and 6 from J, leaving 12 bases between them. CDR3 length equals 14 residues. The CDR3 spells CASSLEVSTAEAFF. The CDR3 DNA sequence: TGTGCCAGCAGCTTAGAAGTGTCGACGGCTGAAGCTTTCTTT.